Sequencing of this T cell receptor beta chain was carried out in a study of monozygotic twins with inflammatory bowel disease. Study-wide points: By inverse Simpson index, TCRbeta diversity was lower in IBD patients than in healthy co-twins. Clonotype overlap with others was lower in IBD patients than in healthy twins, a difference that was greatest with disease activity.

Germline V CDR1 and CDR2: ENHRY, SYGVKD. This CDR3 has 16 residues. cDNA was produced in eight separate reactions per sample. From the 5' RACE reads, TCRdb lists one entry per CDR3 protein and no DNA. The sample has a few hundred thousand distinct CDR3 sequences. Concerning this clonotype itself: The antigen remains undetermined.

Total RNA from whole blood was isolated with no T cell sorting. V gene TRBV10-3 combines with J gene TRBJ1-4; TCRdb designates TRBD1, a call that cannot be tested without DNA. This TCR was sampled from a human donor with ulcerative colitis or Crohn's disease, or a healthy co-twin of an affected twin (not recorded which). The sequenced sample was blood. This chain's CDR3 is CAISDRGQATNEKLFF.